This T cell receptor (beta chain) comes out of a study of cytomegalovirus exposure and HLA in healthy donors. CDR3 size: 14 residues. The germline V gene encodes CDR1 SQVTM and CDR2 ANQGSEA. V trimming: 2 bases; J trimming: 3 bases; junction bases outside the gene matches: 6. Primers included in the PCR were 60 Vbeta and 13 Jbeta primers. Using immunoSEQ multiplex PCR, the repertoire was profiled, and TCRdb retains in-frame clones only, with some absent. The sample carries 65,000 to 85,000 clones, around 84% recorded once. V is TRBV29-1 and J is TRBJ2-7; 8 nucleotides agree with TRBD1. The sample was PBMCs. The TCR originated in a middle-aged woman in good health and CMV-seropositive. The CDR3 is CSVEIQGAGYEQYF. CDR3 in DNA: TGCAGCGTTGAAATCCAGGGGGCGGGCTACGAGCAGTACTTC.